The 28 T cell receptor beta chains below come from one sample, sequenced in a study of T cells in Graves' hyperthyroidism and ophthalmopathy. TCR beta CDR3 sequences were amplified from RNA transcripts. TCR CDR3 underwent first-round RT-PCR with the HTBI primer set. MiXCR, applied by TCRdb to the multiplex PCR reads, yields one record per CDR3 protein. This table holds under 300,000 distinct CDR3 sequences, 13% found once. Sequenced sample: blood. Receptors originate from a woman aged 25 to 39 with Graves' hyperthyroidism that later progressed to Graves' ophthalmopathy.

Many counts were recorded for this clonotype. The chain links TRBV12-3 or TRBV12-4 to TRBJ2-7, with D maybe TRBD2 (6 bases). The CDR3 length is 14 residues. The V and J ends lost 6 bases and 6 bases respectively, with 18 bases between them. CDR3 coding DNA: TGTGCCAGCAGCTTTACTGACCGGGGGTCCGAGCAGTACTTC. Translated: CASSFTDRGSEQYF.

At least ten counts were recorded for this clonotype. The CDR3: CASSPSTVYGYTF. The CDR3, as DNA: TGTGCCAGCTCACCTTCCACAGTCTATGGCTACACCTTC. V gene TRBV18 combines with J gene TRBJ1-2; no clear D. CDR3 length equals 13 residues. CDR1 and CDR2 from the germline V gene are KGHSH and LQKENI. The germline V and J ends were trimmed by 3 bases and 4 bases, with 9 bases remaining between them.

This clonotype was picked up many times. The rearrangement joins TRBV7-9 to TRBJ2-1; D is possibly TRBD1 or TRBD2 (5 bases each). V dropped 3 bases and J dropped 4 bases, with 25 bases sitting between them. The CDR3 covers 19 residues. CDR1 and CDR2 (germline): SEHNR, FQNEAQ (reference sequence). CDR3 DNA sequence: TGTGCCAGCAGCTTCCGGACAAGGCTTGTGGTGGGACCGTACAATGAGCAGTTCTTC. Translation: CASSFRTRLVVGPYNEQFF.

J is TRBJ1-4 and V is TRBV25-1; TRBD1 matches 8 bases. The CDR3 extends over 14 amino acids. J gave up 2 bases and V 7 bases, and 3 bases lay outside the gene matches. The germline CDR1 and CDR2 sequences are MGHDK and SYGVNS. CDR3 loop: CASTPGGTNEKLFF. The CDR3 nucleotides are TGTGCCAGCACGCCAGGGGGCACTAATGAAAAACTGTTTTTT.

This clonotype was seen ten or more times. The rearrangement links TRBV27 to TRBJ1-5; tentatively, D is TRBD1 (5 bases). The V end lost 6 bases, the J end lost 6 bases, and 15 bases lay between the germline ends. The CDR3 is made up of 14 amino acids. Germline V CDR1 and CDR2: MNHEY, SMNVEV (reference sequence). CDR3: CASRQGFGGQPQHF. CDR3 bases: TGTGCCAGCAGGCAGGGTTTTGGCGGTCAGCCCCAGCATTTT.

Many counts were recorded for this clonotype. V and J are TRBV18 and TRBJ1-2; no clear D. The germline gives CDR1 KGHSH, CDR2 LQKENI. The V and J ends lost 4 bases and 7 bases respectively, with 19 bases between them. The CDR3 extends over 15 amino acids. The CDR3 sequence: CASSRADGKGTGYTF. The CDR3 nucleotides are TGTGCCAGCTCACGGGCGGACGGGAAGGGCACTGGCTACACCTTC.

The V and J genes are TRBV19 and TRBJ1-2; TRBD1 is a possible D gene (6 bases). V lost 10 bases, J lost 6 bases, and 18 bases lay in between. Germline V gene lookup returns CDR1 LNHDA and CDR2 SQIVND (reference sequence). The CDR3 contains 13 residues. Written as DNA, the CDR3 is TGTGCCACTAGCCCCCGGACAGAGGATGGCTACACCTTC. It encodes CATSPRTEDGYTF.

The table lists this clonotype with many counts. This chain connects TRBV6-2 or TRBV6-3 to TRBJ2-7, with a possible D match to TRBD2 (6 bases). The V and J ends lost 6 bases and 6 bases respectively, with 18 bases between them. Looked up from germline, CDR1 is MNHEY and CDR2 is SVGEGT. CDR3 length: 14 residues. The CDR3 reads CASRDGAGLREQYF. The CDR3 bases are TGTGCCAGCAGGGACGGGGCGGGACTTCGCGAGCAGTACTTC.

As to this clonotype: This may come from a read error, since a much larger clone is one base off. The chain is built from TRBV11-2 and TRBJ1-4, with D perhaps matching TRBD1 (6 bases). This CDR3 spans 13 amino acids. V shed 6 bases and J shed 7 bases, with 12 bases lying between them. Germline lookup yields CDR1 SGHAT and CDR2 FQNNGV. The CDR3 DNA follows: TGTGCCAGCAGTACAGAGGGGGGTGAAAAACTGTTTTTT. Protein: CASSTEGGEKLFF.

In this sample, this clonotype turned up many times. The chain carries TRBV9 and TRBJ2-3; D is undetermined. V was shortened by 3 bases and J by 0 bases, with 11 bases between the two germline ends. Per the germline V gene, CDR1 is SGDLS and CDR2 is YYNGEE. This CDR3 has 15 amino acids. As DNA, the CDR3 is TGTGCCAGCAGCGGAGGTCGCGGTAGCACAGATACGCAGTATTTT. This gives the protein CASSGGRGSTDTQYF.

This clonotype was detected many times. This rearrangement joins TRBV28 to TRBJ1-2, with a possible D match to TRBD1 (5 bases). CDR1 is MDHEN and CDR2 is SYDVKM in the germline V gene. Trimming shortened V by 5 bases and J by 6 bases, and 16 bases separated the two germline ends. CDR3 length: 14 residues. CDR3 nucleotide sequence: TGTGCCAGCAGTACGGAGACAGAAATACATGGCTACACCTTC. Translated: CASSTETEIHGYTF.

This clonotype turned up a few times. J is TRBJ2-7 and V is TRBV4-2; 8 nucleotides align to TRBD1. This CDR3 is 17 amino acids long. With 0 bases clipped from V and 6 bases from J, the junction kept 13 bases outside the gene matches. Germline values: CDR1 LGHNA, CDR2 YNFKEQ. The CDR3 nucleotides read TGTGCCAGCAGCCAAGAATCACGGGACAGGCTAACCGGCGAGCAGTACTTC. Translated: CASSQESRDRLTGEQYF.

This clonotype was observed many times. CDR3 amino acids: CASSTANTEAFF. The CDR3 bases are TGTGCCAGCAGTACAGCGAACACTGAAGCTTTCTTT. V gene TRBV28 combines with J gene TRBJ1-1; no reliable D call. This CDR3 comprises 12 residues. CDR1 MDHEN and CDR2 SYDVKM come from the germline V gene. Between the trimmed V and J ends, which lost 5 bases and 1 base, there was a span of 5 bases.

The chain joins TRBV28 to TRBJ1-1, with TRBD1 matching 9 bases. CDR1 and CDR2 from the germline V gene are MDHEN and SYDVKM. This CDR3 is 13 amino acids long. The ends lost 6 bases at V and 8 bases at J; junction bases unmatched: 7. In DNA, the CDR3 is TGTGCCAGCAGCGTACAGGGGGCCGGAGAAGCTTTCTTT. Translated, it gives CASSVQGAGEAFF.

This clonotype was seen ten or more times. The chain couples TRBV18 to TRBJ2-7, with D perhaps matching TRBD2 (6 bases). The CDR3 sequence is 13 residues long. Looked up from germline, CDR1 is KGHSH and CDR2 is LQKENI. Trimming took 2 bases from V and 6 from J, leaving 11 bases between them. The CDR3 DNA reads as TGTGCCAGCTCACCAAGACCCGGGGGCGAGCAGTACTTC. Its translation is CASSPRPGGEQYF.

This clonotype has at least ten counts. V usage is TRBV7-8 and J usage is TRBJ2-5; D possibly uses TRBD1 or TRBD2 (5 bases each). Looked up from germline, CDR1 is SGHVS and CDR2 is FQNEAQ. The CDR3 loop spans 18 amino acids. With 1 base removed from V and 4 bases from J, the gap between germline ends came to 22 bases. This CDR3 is CASSLVQWGMERIETQYF. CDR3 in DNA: TGTGCCAGCAGCTTAGTTCAATGGGGGATGGAAAGGATAGAGACCCAGTACTTC.

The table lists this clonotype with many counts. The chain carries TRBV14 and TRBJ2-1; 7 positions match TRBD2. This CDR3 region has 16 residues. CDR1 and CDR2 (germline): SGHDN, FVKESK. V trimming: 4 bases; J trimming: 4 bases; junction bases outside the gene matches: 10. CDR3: CASSRWGGRTYNEQFF. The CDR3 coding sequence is TGTGCCAGCAGCCGATGGGGGGGGAGGACTTACAATGAGCAGTTCTTC.

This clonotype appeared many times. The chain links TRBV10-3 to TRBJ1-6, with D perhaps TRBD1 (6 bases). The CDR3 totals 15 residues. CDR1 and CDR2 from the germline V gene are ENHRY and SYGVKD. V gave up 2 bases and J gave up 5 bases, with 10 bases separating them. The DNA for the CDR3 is TGTGCCATCAGTGAGCTTCCAGGGGATAATTCACCCCTCCACTTT. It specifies CAISELPGDNSPLHF.

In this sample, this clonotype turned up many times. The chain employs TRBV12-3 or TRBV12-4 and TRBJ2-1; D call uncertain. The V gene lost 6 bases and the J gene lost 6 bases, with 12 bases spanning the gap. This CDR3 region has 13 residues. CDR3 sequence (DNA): TGTGCCAGCAGCTCAAACCTAGGCAATGAGCAGTTCTTC. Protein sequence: CASSSNLGNEQFF.

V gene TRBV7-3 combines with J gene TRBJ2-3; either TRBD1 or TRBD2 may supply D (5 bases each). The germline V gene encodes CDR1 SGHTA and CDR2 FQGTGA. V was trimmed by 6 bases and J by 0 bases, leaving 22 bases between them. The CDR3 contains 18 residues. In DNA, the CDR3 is TGTGCCAGCAGGCCTGGGGGAAGCCCCTCCCGGAGCACAGATACGCAGTATTTT. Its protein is CASRPGGSPSRSTDTQYF.

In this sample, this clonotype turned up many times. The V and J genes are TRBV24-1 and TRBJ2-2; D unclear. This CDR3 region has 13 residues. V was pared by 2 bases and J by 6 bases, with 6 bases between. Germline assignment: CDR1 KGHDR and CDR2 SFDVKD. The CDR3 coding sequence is TGTGCCACCAGTGATTCCTTTGCCGGGGAGCTGTTTTTT. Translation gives CATSDSFAGELFF.

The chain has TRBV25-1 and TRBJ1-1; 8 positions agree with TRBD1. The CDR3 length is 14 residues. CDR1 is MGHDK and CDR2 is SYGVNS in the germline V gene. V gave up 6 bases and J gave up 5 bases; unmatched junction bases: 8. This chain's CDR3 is CASRESGGQTEAFF. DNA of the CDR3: TGTGCCAGCAGGGAGTCAGGGGGCCAGACTGAAGCTTTCTTT.

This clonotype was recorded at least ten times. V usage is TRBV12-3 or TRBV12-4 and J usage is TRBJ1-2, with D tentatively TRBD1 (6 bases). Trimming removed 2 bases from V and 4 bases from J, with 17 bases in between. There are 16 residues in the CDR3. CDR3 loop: CASSLTAVTGTYGYTF. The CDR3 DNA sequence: TGTGCCAGCAGTTTAACCGCCGTGACAGGAACCTATGGCTACACCTTC.

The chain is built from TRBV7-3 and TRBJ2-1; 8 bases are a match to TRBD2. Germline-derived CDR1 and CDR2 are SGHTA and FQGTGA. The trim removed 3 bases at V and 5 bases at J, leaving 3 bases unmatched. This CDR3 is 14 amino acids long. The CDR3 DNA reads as TGTGCCAGCAGCTTGACTAGCGCCAACAATGAGCAGTTCTTC. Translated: CASSLTSANNEQFF. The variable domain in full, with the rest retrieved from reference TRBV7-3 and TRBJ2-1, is GAGVSQTPSNKVTEKGKYVELRCDPISGHTALYWYRQSLGQGPEFLIYFQGTGAADDSGLPNDRFFAVRPEGSVSTLKIQRTERGDSAVYLCASSLTSANNEQFFGPGTRLTVL.

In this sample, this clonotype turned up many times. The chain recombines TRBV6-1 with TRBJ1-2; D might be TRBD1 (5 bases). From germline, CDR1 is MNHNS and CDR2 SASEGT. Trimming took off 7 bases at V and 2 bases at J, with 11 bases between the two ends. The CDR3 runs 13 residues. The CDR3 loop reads CASTLTDNYGYTF. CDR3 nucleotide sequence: TGTGCCAGCACCCTGACAGACAACTATGGCTACACCTTC.

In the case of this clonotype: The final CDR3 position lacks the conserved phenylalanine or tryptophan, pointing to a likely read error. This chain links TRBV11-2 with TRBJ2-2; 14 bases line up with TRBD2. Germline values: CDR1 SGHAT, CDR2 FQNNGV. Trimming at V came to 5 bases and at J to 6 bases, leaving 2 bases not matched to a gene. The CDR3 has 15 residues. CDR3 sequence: CASSEGLAGAGELFL. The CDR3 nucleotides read TGTGCCAGCAGCGAGGGACTAGCGGGAGCCGGGGAGCTGTTTCTT.

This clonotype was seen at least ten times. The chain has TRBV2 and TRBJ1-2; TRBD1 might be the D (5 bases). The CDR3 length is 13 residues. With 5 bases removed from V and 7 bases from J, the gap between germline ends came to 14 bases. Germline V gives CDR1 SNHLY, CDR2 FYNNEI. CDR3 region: CASSNEQGRGYTF. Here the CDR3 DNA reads TGTGCCAGCAGTAACGAGCAGGGCCGTGGCTACACCTTC.

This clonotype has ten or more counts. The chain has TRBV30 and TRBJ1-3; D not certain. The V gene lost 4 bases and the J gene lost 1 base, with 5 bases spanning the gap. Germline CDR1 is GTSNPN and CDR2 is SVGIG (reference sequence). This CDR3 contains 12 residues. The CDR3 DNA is TGTGCCTGGACCCGATCTGGAAACACCATATATTTT. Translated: CAWTRSGNTIYF.